This TCR beta chain was sequenced in a study of neurological immune-mediated disorders. Study-wide results and caveats: Healthy controls had more TCR clonal expansion than multiple sclerosis, which showed the least, whereas HTLV-1-associated myelopathy showed the most.

As to time point: technical triplicate 3. For the sorted libraries, over 950,000 CD4+ or CD8+ T cells were used. 5'RACE with 10-nucleotide random UMIs produced the cDNA. TCRdb analysed the 5' RACE reads with MiXCR anew, one entry per CDR3 protein. This sample yields about 30,000 distinct CDR3 sequences, of which roughly a sixth are seen a single time; less than 5.5% belongs to the top ten. This clonotype was seen many times. Its antigen is undetermined. This CDR3 contains 15 residues. V shed 5 bases, J shed 3 bases, and the junction held 11 bases outside the gene matches. The germline V gene encodes CDR1 DFQATT and CDR2 SNEGSKA (reference sequence).

The TCR sequence derives from a female donor with HTLV-1-associated myelopathy (HAM/TSP). Sequencing used CD4+ T cells from blood. The rearrangement joins TRBV20-1 to TRBJ2-3, with 7 nucleotides matching TRBD1. The CDR3 DNA reads TGCAGTGCTGGCCTCAGGGGGACGGGTACAGATACGCAGTATTTT. Its protein product is CSAGLRGTGTDTQYF.